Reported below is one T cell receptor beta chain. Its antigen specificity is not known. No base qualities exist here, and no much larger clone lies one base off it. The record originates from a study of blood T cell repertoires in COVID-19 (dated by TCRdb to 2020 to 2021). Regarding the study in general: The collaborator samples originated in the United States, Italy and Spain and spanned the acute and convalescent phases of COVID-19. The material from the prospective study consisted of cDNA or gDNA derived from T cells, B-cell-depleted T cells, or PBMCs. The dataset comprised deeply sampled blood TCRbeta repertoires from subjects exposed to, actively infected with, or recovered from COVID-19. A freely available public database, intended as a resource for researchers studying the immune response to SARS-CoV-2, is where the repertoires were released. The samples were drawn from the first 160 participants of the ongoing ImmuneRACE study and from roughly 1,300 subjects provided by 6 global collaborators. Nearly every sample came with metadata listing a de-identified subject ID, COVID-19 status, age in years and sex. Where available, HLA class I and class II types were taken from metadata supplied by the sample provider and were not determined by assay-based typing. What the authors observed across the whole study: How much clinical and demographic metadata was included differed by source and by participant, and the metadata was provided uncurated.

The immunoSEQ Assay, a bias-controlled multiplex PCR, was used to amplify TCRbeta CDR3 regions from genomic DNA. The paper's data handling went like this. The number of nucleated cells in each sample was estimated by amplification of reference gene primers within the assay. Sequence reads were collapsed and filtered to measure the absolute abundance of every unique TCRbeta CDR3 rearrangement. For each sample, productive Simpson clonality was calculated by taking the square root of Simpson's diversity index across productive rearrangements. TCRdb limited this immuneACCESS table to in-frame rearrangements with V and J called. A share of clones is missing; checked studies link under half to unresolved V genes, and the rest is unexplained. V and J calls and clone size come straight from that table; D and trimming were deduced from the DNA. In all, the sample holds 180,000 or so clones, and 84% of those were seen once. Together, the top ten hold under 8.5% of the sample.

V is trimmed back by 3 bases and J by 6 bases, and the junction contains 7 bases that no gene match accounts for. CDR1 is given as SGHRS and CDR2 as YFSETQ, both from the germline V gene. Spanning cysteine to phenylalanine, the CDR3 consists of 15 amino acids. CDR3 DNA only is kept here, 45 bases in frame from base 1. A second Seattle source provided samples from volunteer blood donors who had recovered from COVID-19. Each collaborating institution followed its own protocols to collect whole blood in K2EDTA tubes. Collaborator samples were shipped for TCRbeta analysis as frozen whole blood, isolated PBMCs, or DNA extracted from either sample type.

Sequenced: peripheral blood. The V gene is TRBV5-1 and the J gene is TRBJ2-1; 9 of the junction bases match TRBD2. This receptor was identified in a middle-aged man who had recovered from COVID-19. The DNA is TGCGCCAGCAGCTATTTAGCGGGAGAGGTCAATGAGCAGTTCTTC. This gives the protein CASSYLAGEVNEQFF.